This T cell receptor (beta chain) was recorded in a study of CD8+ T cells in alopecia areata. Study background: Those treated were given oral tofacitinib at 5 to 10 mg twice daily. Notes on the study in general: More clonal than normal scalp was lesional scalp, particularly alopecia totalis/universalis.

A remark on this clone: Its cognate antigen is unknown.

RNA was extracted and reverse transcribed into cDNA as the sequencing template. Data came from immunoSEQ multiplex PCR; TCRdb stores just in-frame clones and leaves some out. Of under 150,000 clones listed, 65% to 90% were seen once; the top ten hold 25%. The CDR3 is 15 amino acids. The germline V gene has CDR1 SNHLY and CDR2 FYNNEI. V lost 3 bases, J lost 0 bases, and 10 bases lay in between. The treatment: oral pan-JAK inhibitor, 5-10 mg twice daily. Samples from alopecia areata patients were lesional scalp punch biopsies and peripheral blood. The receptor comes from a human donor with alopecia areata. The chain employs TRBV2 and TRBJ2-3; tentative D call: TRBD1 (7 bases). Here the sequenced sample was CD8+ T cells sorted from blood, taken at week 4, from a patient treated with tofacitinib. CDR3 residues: CASSEEGASTDTQYF. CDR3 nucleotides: TGTGCCAGCAGTGAGGAGGGGGCAAGCACAGATACGCAGTATTTT. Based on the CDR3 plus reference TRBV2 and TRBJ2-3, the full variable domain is EPEVTQTPSHQVTQMGQEVILRCVPISNHLYFYWYRQILGQKVEFLVSFYNNEISEKSEIFDDQFSVERPDGSNFTLKIRSTKLEDSAMYFCASSEEGASTDTQYFGPGTRLTVL.